The T cell receptor beta chain described here comes from a study of post-analysis software for immune sequencing data. The study, taken as a whole, reports: About 5 TRBV segments (TRBV5-6, TRBV5-1 and TRBV20-1 among them) occurred more frequently in patients than in controls.

The library was made from cDNA and included unique molecular identifiers. TCRdb passed the PCR reads through MiXCR, listing each CDR3 protein once. This sample has a few hundred thousand distinct CDR3 sequences, with roughly 46% found just once. Trimming removed 4 bases from V and 11 bases from J; junction bases left unmatched: 13. Germline CDR1 DFQATT, CDR2 SNEGSKA (reference sequence). This CDR3 has 15 amino acids. This clonotype was seen more than once but under ten times. The antigen remains undetermined. Sequenced: blood. This receptor was identified in a girl between 10 and 17 years old with multiple sclerosis. The chain combines TRBV20-1 with TRBJ2-5, with 13 bases aligning to TRBD2. CDR3 sequence: CSATSLAGGGNEQYF. The CDR3 DNA reads TGCAGTGCTACCTCACTAGCGGGAGGGGGAAATGAGCAGTACTTC.